The 9 T cell receptor beta chains presented below share a single source sample, sequenced in a study of shared clonotypes between healthy human individuals (dated by TCRdb to 2020 to 2022). Library generation was performed with the immunoSEQ multiplex PCR assay. TCRdb holds this immuneACCESS table with in-frame rearrangements only. Some clones are missing; in checked studies, unresolved V genes explain under half, and the rest has no known cause. Within this sample are 1.4 million to 1.5 million clones, with approximately 96% of them counted one time only. Jointly, the top ten make up over 1% of the sample. The sample taken for sequencing was naive CD4+ T cells sorted from blood. The cell subset or site label, read with the paper, signifies: CD45RA+ positively selected. Every receptor here comes from a man aged 25-45 years in good health.

The gene calls are TRBV6-5 and TRBJ1-1; D call uncertain. This CDR3 region has 14 residues. Germline V gene sequence: CDR1 MNHEY, CDR2 SVGAGI. CDR3 amino acids: CSSGRHIQNTEAFF. The CDR3 coding sequence is TGTTCCTCGGGCCGGCATATCCAGAACACTGAAGCTTTCTTT.

The chain has TRBV10-3 and TRBJ2-1; 9 bases fit TRBD2. CDR3 length: 19 amino acids. CDR1 is ENHRY, CDR2 SYGVKD, per germline. The V and J ends lost 10 bases and 5 bases, in that order; junction bases with no gene match: 24. In DNA form, the CDR3 reads TGTGCCACCACTACGACCTATAGCGGGAGCGCTCGTGTCAACAATGAGCAGTTCTTC. This encodes CATTTTYSGSARVNNEQFF.

V usage is TRBV6-1 and J usage is TRBJ2-1; D unresolved. Trimming removed 4 bases from V and 6 bases from J, with 10 bases in between. CDR3 length: 13 residues. CDR1 is MNHNS and CDR2 is SASEGT in the germline V gene. In nucleotides, the CDR3 is TGTGCCAGCAGTGTACGGCCCGTCAATGAGCAGTTCTTC. This encodes CASSVRPVNEQFF.

V usage is TRBV29-1 and J usage is TRBJ2-3; D could derive from TRBD1 or TRBD2 (5 bases each). CDR3 length: 12 residues. Between the trimmed V and J ends, which lost 5 bases and 6 bases, there was a span of 12 bases. In germline, CDR1 is SQVTM, CDR2 ANQGSEA. DNA of the CDR3: TGCAGCGTTACGGGACCTTCGGATACGCAGTATTTT. This sequence encodes CSVTGPSDTQYF.

V usage is TRBV10-1 and J usage is TRBJ2-1, with D perhaps being TRBD1 or TRBD2 (6 bases each). The CDR3 has 13 amino acids. Germline CDR1 is WNHNN and CDR2 is SYGVQD (reference sequence). V lost 6 bases to trimming and J lost 3 bases, with 9 bases between them. For the CDR3, the DNA is TGCGCCAGCAGCGGGGGCTACTACAATGAGCAGTTCTTC. Translated, it gives CASSGGYYNEQFF.

V and J are TRBV4-2 and TRBJ2-5; the D gene is possibly TRBD1 (7 bases). Trimming stripped 0 bases from V and 7 bases from J, with 12 bases between. This CDR3 has 14 residues. CDR1 is LGHNA, CDR2 YNFKEQ, per germline. The CDR3: CASSQDPQGGTQYF. The CDR3 nucleotides read TGTGCCAGCAGCCAAGATCCTCAGGGGGGGACCCAGTACTTC.

The gene calls are TRBV10-1 and TRBJ2-1; 12 positions agree with TRBD1. Trimming removed 4 bases from V and 2 bases from J; junction bases left unmatched: 18. Germline V gives CDR1 WNHNN, CDR2 SYGVQD (reference sequence). The length of the CDR3 is 21 residues. In nucleotides, the CDR3 is TGCGCCAGCAGTGGCCATCAGGGGACAGGGGGCCAGGAGACCACCTACAATGAGCAGTTCTTC. Amino acid sequence: CASSGHQGTGGQETTYNEQFF.

This clone was seen just once. The rearrangement links TRBV21-1 to TRBJ1-1. TRBV21-1 is classified as a pseudogene. This CDR3 is 14 amino acids long. The CDR3 DNA follows: TGTGCCAGCAGATTCAGTCCCGGGGGCACTGAAGCTTTCTTT. Its translation: CASRFSPGGTEAFF.

The V call is TRBV28, the J call TRBJ2-7; 8 bases map to TRBD1. Germline V lookup: CDR1 MDHEN, CDR2 SYDVKM. The V gene end was trimmed by 6 bases and the J gene end by 1 base; junction bases not matched to a gene: 5. The CDR3 is made up of 14 amino acids. The CDR3 region has the DNA TGTGCCAGCAGACACAGGGGGAGATCCTACGAGCAGTACTTC. It specifies CASRHRGRSYEQYF.